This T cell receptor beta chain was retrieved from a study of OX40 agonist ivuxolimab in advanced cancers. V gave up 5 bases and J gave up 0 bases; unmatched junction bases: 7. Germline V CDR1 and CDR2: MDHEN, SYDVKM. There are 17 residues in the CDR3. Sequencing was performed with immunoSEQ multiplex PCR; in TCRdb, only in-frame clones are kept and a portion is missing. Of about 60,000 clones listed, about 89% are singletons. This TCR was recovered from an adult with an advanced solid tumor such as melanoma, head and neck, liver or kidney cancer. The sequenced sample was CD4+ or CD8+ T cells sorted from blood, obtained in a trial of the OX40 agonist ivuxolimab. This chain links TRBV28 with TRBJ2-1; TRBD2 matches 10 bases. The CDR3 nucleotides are TGTGCCAGCAGTGAACTGACTAGCGGGTCCTCCTACAATGAGCAGTTCTTC. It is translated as CASSELTSGSSYNEQFF.